Described below is a single T cell receptor beta chain sequence and its context. This CDR3 is 13 amino acids long. J was trimmed by 4 bases and V by 7 bases; bases with no gene match: 6. Germline V gene data show CDR1 as MGHDK and CDR2 as SYGVNS. The primer mix had 60 Vbeta and 13 Jbeta primers. Assay used: immunoSEQ multiplex PCR; TCRdb lists only in-frame clones, some missing. Of about 190,000 clones in the sample, 75% to 80% were seen once. The sample comes from a study of cytomegalovirus exposure and HLA in healthy donors. The source of this sequence is a woman under 40 in good health and CMV-seropositive. This rearrangement joins TRBV25-1 to TRBJ1-1; 7 positions agree with TRBD1. Source material: PBMCs. The chain's CDR3 is CASKNRGGTEAFF. CDR3 DNA sequence: TGTGCCAGCAAAAACAGGGGAGGCACTGAAGCTTTCTTT. Looking up the rest from reference TRBV25-1 and TRBJ1-1 gives the full variable domain: EADIYQTPRYLVIGTGKKITLECSQTMGHDKMYWYQQDPGMELHLIHYSYGVNSTEKGDLSSESTVSRIRTEHFPLTLESARPSHTSQYLCASKNRGGTEAFFGQGTRLTVV.